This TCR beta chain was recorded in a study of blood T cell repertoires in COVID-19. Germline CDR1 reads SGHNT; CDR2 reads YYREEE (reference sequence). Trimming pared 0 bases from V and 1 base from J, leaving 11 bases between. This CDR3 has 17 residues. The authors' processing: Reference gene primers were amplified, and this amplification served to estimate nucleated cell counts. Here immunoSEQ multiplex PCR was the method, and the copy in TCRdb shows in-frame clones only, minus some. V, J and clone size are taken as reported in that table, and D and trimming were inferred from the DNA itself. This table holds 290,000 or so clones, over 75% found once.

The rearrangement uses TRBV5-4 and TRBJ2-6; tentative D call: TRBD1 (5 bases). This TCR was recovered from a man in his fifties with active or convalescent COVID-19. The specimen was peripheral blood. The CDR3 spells CASSLAQGRSGANVLTF. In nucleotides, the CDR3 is TGTGCCAGCAGCTTGGCCCAGGGTAGGTCTGGGGCCAACGTCCTGACTTTC.